This T cell receptor (beta chain) came from a study of cytotoxic CD8 clonotypes in ibrutinib-treated CLL. Study overall: Partial responses totalled about 25 and complete responses 2; after median around six years, approximately 15 remained remitted and approximately twelve progressed.

Looked up from germline, CDR1 is SQVTM and CDR2 is ANQGSEA. This CDR3 is built from 14 residues. Trimming left V 3 bases short and J 4 bases short, with 15 bases between. Measured with immunoSEQ multiplex PCR; TCRdb has only the in-frame clones, and not every one. This table has 270,000 or so clones, around 76% appearing once. This TCR was sampled from a human donor with chronic lymphocytic leukemia. The material sequenced was PBMCs, taken at disease progression, from a patient treated with ibrutinib. V gene TRBV29-1 combines with J gene TRBJ1-2; tentatively, D is TRBD1 (6 bases). CDR3 in DNA: TGCAGCGTTGAGTCCCAGGGGATCGGCTATGGCTACACCTTC. This codes for CSVESQGIGYGYTF.